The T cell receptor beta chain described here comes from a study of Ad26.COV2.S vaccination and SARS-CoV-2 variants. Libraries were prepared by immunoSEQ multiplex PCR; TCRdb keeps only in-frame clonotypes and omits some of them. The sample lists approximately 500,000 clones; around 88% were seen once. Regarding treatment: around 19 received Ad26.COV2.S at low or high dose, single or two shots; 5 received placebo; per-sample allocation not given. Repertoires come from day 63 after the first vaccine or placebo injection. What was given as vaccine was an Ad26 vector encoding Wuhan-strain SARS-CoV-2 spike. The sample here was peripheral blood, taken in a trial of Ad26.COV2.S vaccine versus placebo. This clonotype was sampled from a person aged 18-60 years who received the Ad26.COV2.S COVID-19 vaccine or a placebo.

The CDR3 here is CAWSDLGGPDYGYTF. The CDR3 bases are TGTGCCTGGAGTGATCTCGGGGGGCCCGACTATGGCTACACCTTC. This chain links TRBV30 with TRBJ1-2; the D gene is possibly TRBD1 (6 bases). Trimming shortened V by 1 base and J by 3 bases, and 15 bases separated the two germline ends. Looked up from germline, CDR1 is GTSNPN and CDR2 is SVGIG (reference sequence). The CDR3 is made up of 15 amino acids.